This passage covers 20 T cell receptor beta chains from one sample sequenced in a study of cytomegalovirus exposure and HLA in healthy donors. Both 60 Vbeta primers and 13 Jbeta primers went into the PCR. The repertoire was sequenced with immunoSEQ multiplex PCR; TCRdb's copy has only in-frame clones and lacks some. The profile shows some 140,000 clones, 60% to 85% of them singletons. Material for sequencing was PBMCs. The origin of the receptors is a man aged 18 to 30 in good health and CMV-seronegative.

A single count supports this clone. The rearrangement links TRBV27 to TRBJ1-2; 7 bases agree with TRBD1. Germline V gene sequence: CDR1 MNHEY, CDR2 SMNVEV (reference sequence). Trimming at V came to 3 bases and at J to 8 bases, leaving 12 bases not matched to a gene. This CDR3 has 15 residues. CDR3 region: CASSLARTGLWGYTF. The CDR3 DNA follows: TGTGCCAGCAGTTTGGCCCGGACAGGCCTCTGGGGCTACACCTTC.

V and J are TRBV28 and TRBJ2-3; TRBD2 matches at 7 bases. V lost 2 bases and J lost 5; bases outside the gene matches: 10. CDR1 is MDHEN and CDR2 is SYDVKM in the germline V gene. CDR3 length: 16 residues. CDR3 nucleotides: TGTGCCAGCAGTTTAGACGGGGAGGGAAGGGGAGATACGCAGTATTTT. This translates into CASSLDGEGRGDTQYF.

The gene calls are TRBV5-1 and TRBJ2-7, with 8 nucleotides matching TRBD1. CDR3 size: 15 residues. CDR1 and CDR2 from the germline V gene are SGHRS and YFSETQ. V dropped 3 bases and J dropped 3; count of bases not matched to a gene: 8. In DNA, the CDR3 is TGCGCCAGCAGCTCCTCAGACAGGGGACGCTACGAGCAGTACTTC. It yields the protein CASSSSDRGRYEQYF.

The chain couples TRBV15 to TRBJ2-5; 7 positions match TRBD1. CDR1 is LNHNV and CDR2 is YYDKDF in the germline V gene (reference sequence). The CDR3 has 17 amino acids. The V gene end was trimmed by 1 base and the J gene end by 3 bases; junction bases not matched to a gene: 11. The CDR3, as DNA: TGTGCCACCAGCAGAGGTTTGACCGGGACAGCGAAAGAGACCCAGTACTTC. It codes for CATSRGLTGTAKETQYF.

The chain links TRBV7-2 to TRBJ2-7; the D gene is possibly TRBD1 (5 bases). The CDR3 sequence is 14 residues long. The germline V gene encodes CDR1 SGHTA and CDR2 FQGNSA. The germline V and J ends were trimmed by 5 bases and 0 bases, with 11 bases remaining between them. The CDR3 spells CASSRRQFSYEQYF. The CDR3 DNA sequence: TGTGCCAGCAGCCGGAGACAGTTCTCCTACGAGCAGTACTTC.

The V call is TRBV5-1, the J call TRBJ2-5; 7 positions match TRBD2. The CDR3 extends over 15 amino acids. CDR1 and CDR2 (germline): SGHRS, YFSETQ. After removal of 0 bases from V and 4 bases from J, the junction contained 6 bases not matched to a gene. For the CDR3, the DNA is TGCGCCAGCAGCTTGGGGGTAGGGGAGGGAGAGACCCAGTACTTC. As protein: CASSLGVGEGETQYF.

This chain links TRBV5-4 with TRBJ2-2; the D is unclear. Between the trimmed V and J ends, which lost 0 bases and 3 bases, there was a span of 9 bases. This CDR3 is 15 amino acids long. Germline V CDR1 and CDR2: SGHNT, YYREEE (reference sequence). The CDR3 DNA sequence: TGTGCCAGCAGCTTGGGGCGGCTGGACACCGGGGAGCTGTTTTTT. Translating it yields CASSLGRLDTGELFF.

V and J are TRBV7-2 and TRBJ2-7, with 8 bases that match TRBD1. V lost 2 bases and J lost 6; bases outside the gene matches: 15. CDR1 and CDR2 (germline): SGHTA, FQGNSA. The CDR3 totals 17 residues. The CDR3 region has the DNA TGTGCCAGCAGCTTAATTTGGAGGGGCAGGGGGCGAGTCGAGCAGTACTTC. Translated: CASSLIWRGRGRVEQYF. Full variable domain (missing parts from reference TRBV7-2 and TRBJ2-7): GAGVSQSPSNKVTEKGKDVELRCDPISGHTALYWYRQSLGQGLEFLIYFQGNSAPDKSGLPSDRFSAERTGGSVSTLTIQRTQQEDSAVYLCASSLIWRGRGRVEQYFGPGTRLTVT.

V and J are TRBV30 and TRBJ1-2, with D perhaps TRBD1 (6 bases). The ends were cut back, 4 bases at V and 8 bases at J, with 17 bases in the middle. CDR3 length equals 13 residues. Germline loops: CDR1 GTSNPN, CDR2 SVGIG (reference sequence). The DNA of the CDR3 is TGTGCCTGGACCCACAGGGTATTTGGAGGCTACACCTTC. Its protein is CAWTHRVFGGYTF.

The chain is built from TRBV11-2 and TRBJ2-1; D may be TRBD2 (6 bases). This CDR3 spans 16 amino acids. Trimming shortened V by 2 bases and J by 8 bases, and 19 bases separated the two germline ends. CDR1 SGHAT and CDR2 FQNNGV come from the germline V gene. The CDR3 loop is CASSLYVGAPGDEQFF. Here the CDR3 DNA reads TGTGCCAGCAGCTTATATGTCGGAGCCCCGGGGGATGAGCAGTTCTTC.

This clone was observed a few times. The chain is built from TRBV6-5 and TRBJ1-1; 7 bases map to TRBD1. The ends lost 6 bases at V and 7 bases at J; junction bases unmatched: 8. The CDR3 has 13 residues. Germline V gives CDR1 MNHEY, CDR2 SVGAGI. The CDR3 DNA sequence: TGTGCCAGCAGACCCGACAGGGTGAATGAAGCTTTCTTT. Protein product: CASRPDRVNEAFF.

The V and J genes are TRBV6-1 and TRBJ1-2; 8 bases are shared with TRBD1. Per germline, CDR1 MNHNS and CDR2 SASEGT. The CDR3 contains 15 residues. With V trimmed by 2 bases and J by 8 bases, 10 bases remained unmatched. CDR3 sequence: CASSEKGQVISGYTF. CDR3 DNA: TGTGCCAGCAGTGAAAAGGGACAGGTGATATCGGGCTACACCTTC.

The chain combines TRBV10-1 with TRBJ2-3, with 13 bases matching TRBD2. This CDR3 has 16 residues. Germline-derived CDR1 and CDR2 are WNHNN and SYGVQD (reference sequence). Trimming at V came to 5 bases and at J to 2 bases, leaving 4 bases not matched to a gene. This chain's CDR3 is CASSPGLAGDTDTQYF. CDR3 in DNA: TGCGCCAGCAGTCCAGGACTAGCGGGGGACACAGATACGCAGTATTTT.

The V call is TRBV4-3, the J call TRBJ1-2, with a weak D call TRBD1 (5 bases). Per germline, CDR1 LGHNA and CDR2 YSLEER. Trimming removed 0 bases from V and 4 bases from J, with 9 bases in between. The CDR3 extends over 14 amino acids. The CDR3 region is CASSQEGRFYGYTF. In nucleotides, the CDR3 is TGCGCCAGCAGCCAAGAGGGGCGTTTCTATGGCTACACCTTC.

The chain joins TRBV6-1 to TRBJ1-2; the match to TRBD1 covers 7 bases. J gave up 4 bases and V 6 bases, and 5 bases lay outside the gene matches. The CDR3 loop spans 13 amino acids. Germline CDR1 reads MNHNS; CDR2 reads SASEGT. In DNA form, the CDR3 reads TGTGCCAGCAGAGAGGGGGCGGGCTATGGCTACACCTTC. Translated, it gives CASREGAGYGYTF.

This chain joins TRBV29-1 and TRBJ2-7, with a tentative D call TRBD2 (7 bases). Per the germline V gene, CDR1 is SQVTM and CDR2 is ANQGSEA. The CDR3 covers 14 residues. V gave up 5 bases and J gave up 3 bases, with 17 bases separating them. This chain's CDR3 is CSVRGGGLLYEQYF. The CDR3 DNA follows: TGCAGCGTTAGGGGGGGCGGATTACTCTACGAGCAGTACTTC.

The V and J genes are TRBV7-9 and TRBJ1-2; 11 bases agree with TRBD1. The V and J ends lost 5 bases and 5 bases, in that order; junction bases with no gene match: 7. Germline values: CDR1 SEHNR, CDR2 FQNEAQ (reference sequence). The CDR3 totals 15 residues. CDR3 in amino acids: CASSPGTGGGYGYTF. The CDR3 nucleotides are TGTGCCAGCAGCCCCGGGACAGGGGGTGGATATGGCTACACCTTC.

The chain couples TRBV27 to TRBJ1-2, with D perhaps TRBD1 (6 bases). The CDR3 spans 17 residues. Looked up from germline, CDR1 is MNHEY and CDR2 is SMNVEV (reference sequence). V was trimmed by 4 bases and J by 0 bases, leaving 18 bases between them. The CDR3 DNA sequence: TGTGCCAGCAGTTCCCATCTACGGACAGCCCCTAACTATGGCTACACCTTC. Its protein product is CASSSHLRTAPNYGYTF.

The chain recombines TRBV6-1 with TRBJ2-5, with TRBD1 identical over 10 bases. With the DNA end fitting TRBJ2-7 better, the J assignment may be wrong. The CDR3 has 12 amino acids. The germline CDR1 and CDR2 sequences are MNHNS and SASEGT. Here the CDR3 reads CASLDRGYEQYF. In DNA, the CDR3 is TGTGCCAGCCTGGACAGGGGGTACGAGCAGTACTTC.

This sequence joins TRBV19 and TRBJ2-7; 7 bases agree with TRBD2. The CDR3 has 11 residues. The germline CDR1 and CDR2 sequences are LNHDA and SQIVND (reference sequence). V gave up 5 bases and J gave up 7 bases; unmatched junction bases: 2. The CDR3 coding sequence is TGTGCCAGTAGTTGGGGGGGAGAGCAGTACTTC. Translated, it gives CASSWGGEQYF.